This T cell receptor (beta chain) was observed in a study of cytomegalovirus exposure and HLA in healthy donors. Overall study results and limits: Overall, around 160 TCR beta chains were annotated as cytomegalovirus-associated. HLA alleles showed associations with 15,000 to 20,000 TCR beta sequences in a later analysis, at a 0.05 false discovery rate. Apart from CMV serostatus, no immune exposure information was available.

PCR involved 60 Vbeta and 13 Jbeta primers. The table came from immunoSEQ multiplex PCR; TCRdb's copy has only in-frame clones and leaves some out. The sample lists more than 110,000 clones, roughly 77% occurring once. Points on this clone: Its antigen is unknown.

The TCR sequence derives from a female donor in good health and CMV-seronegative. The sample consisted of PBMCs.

The CDR3 sequence is CATSHWEDNYHNEQFF. The CDR3 DNA reads as TGTGCCACCAGCCATTGGGAGGATAATTACCACAATGAGCAGTTCTTC. The chain is built from TRBV15 and TRBJ2-1; D possibly corresponds to TRBD2 (6 bases). Trimming left V 5 bases short and J 5 bases short, with 19 bases between. This CDR3 comprises 16 residues. Germline V gives CDR1 LNHNV, CDR2 YYDKDF (reference sequence).